Below, 14 T cell receptor beta chains from the same sample are listed, as sequenced in a study of chemoradiotherapy in HPV16-positive cancers. Sequencing used immunoSEQ multiplex PCR; TCRdb keeps in-frame clones, though not all of them. The sample contains about 10,000 clones, 86% of which appear only once. The sample was blood, taken from a patient who underwent chemoradiotherapy. These receptors all come from a human donor with HPV-associated anogenital cancer.

V gene TRBV5-1 combines with J gene TRBJ2-7, with 9 bases fitting TRBD1. There are 15 residues in the CDR3. Germline V CDR1 and CDR2: SGHRS, YFSETQ. The trim removed 0 bases at V and 5 bases at J, leaving 6 bases unmatched. The CDR3 coding sequence is TGCGCCAGCAGCTTGGCGGGGACAGGGTGGGACGAGCAGTACTTC. The encoded protein is CASSLAGTGWDEQYF.

The rearrangement uses TRBV7-3 and TRBJ2-2; 9 bases match TRBD1. Trimming at V came to 5 bases and at J to 5 bases, leaving 9 bases not matched to a gene. The CDR3 sequence is 16 residues long. Germline loops: CDR1 SGHTA, CDR2 FQGTGA. In DNA, the CDR3 is TGTGCCAGCAGCCCACCGGGACAGGGCGGAACCGGGGAGCTGTTTTTT. This codes for CASSPPGQGGTGELFF.

The chain uses TRBV5-1 and TRBJ2-1, with TRBD1 matching 8 bases. There are 15 residues in the CDR3. With 4 bases clipped from V and 3 bases from J, the junction kept 6 bases outside the gene matches. CDR1 and CDR2 (germline): SGHRS, YFSETQ. The CDR3 coding sequence is TGCGCCAGCAGCCCCGACAGGGGAGACTACAATGAGCAGTTCTTC. It codes for CASSPDRGDYNEQFF.

V and J are TRBV5-1 and TRBJ2-5; 8 nucleotides match TRBD2. Germline values: CDR1 SGHRS, CDR2 YFSETQ. The CDR3 contains 15 residues. The V and J ends lost 5 bases and 8 bases, in that order; junction bases with no gene match: 14. This chain's CDR3 is CASRDQRRGADTQYF. CDR3 DNA: TGCGCCAGCAGGGACCAGCGGCGGGGGGCCGACACCCAGTACTTC.

V is TRBV6-5 and J is TRBJ1-4; D is unresolved. Trimming pared 8 bases from V and 6 bases from J, leaving 16 bases between. This CDR3 region has 14 residues. Germline V gene sequence: CDR1 MNHEY, CDR2 SVGAGI. The CDR3 loop reads CASGPFNRDEKLFF. Written as DNA, the CDR3 is TGTGCCAGCGGACCGTTTAATCGCGATGAAAAACTGTTTTTT.

The gene calls are TRBV5-1 and TRBJ2-7; maybe TRBD1 (6 bases). From germline, CDR1 is SGHRS and CDR2 YFSETQ. The CDR3 has 14 amino acids. V lost 4 bases, J lost 2 bases, and 13 bases lay in between. The CDR3 loop is CASSRPGQTYEQYF. Written as DNA, the CDR3 is TGCGCCAGCAGCCGCCCGGGACAAACCTACGAGCAGTACTTC.

This clone was detected only once. The rearrangement uses TRBV14 and TRBJ2-7, with 11 nucleotides matching TRBD1. The germline V gene has CDR1 SGHDN and CDR2 FVKESK. The CDR3 contains 15 residues. J was trimmed by 0 bases and V by 5 bases; bases with no gene match: 3. CDR3 sequence (DNA): TGTGCCAGCAGCTTCGGACAGGGGGCCTCCTACGAGCAGTACTTC. Translated: CASSFGQGASYEQYF.

As to this clone: One end of the junction is discordant with germline, which a read error may explain. This chain connects TRBV11-3 to TRBJ2-1; a possible D gene is TRBD2 (6 bases). The CDR3 totals 13 residues. Germline V gives CDR1 SGHNT, CDR2 YENEEA. The CDR3 reads CASSLGRNNEQFF. The CDR3 bases are TGTGCCAGCAGTTTAGGGAGGAACAATGAGCAGTTCTTC.

The V gene is TRBV5-8, the J gene TRBJ2-3, with D maybe TRBD2 (6 bases). The CDR3 totals 16 residues. The V gene's germline CDR1 is SGHTS and CDR2 YDEGEE. V lost 4 bases and J 1 base, leaving 16 bases between the germline ends. The CDR3 spells CASSLLGGGGTDTQYF. The DNA of the CDR3 is TGTGCCAGCAGCCTTTTGGGAGGCGGGGGCACAGATACGCAGTATTTT. Full variable domain (rest looked up from reference TRBV5-8 and TRBJ2-3): EAGVTQSPTHLIKTRGQQATLRCSPISGHTSVYWYQQALGLGLQFLLWYDEGEERNRGNFPPRFSGRQFPNYSSELNVNALELEDSALYLCASSLLGGGGTDTQYFGPGTRLTVL.

The chain combines TRBV11-3 with TRBJ2-5, with a weak D call TRBD1 (5 bases). V dropped 2 bases and J dropped 2 bases, with 6 bases sitting between them. Germline V lookup: CDR1 SGHNT, CDR2 YENEEA. The CDR3 contains 13 residues. CDR3 residues: CASSLRQQETQYF. In DNA form, the CDR3 reads TGTGCCAGCAGCTTAAGACAGCAAGAGACCCAGTACTTC.

The J gene is TRBJ2-5, the V gene TRBV15, with 9 bases that match TRBD2. Trimming removed 6 bases from V and 4 bases from J; junction bases left unmatched: 3. CDR1 LNHNV and CDR2 YYDKDF come from the germline V gene (reference sequence). The CDR3 is made up of 13 amino acids. This CDR3 reads CATSRRGGETQYF. In DNA, the CDR3 is TGTGCCACCAGTAGGCGGGGGGGAGAGACCCAGTACTTC.

The V and J genes are TRBV6-5 and TRBJ2-3; 7 bases match TRBD1. Germline V gene data show CDR1 as MNHEY and CDR2 as SVGAGI. The CDR3 covers 14 residues. The junction had 7 bases not matched to a gene; V was cut back by 6 bases and J by 4 bases. Here the CDR3 DNA reads TGTGCCAGCAGGGTGTATACAGGGGCAGATACGCAGTATTTT. Protein sequence: CASRVYTGADTQYF.

The V call is TRBV7-6, the J call TRBJ2-5; D is perhaps TRBD1 (6 bases). CDR3 length equals 14 residues. Trimming took off 4 bases at V and 5 bases at J, with 14 bases between the two ends. Germline assignment: CDR1 SGHVS and CDR2 FNYEAQ. CDR3 nucleotides: TGTGCCAGCAGCTCCCAGCCCAGGGGTGAGACCCAGTACTTC. Translation: CASSSQPRGETQYF. Filled out from reference TRBV7-6 and TRBJ2-5, the complete variable domain reads GAGVSQSPRYKVTKRGQDVALRCDPISGHVSLYWYRQALGQGPEFLTYFNYEAQQDKSGLPNDRFSAERPEGSISTLTIQRTEQRDSAMYRCASSSQPRGETQYFGPGTRLLVL.

V is TRBV10-3 and J is TRBJ1-2, with 9 bases identical to TRBD1. This CDR3 has 17 residues. Per germline, CDR1 ENHRY and CDR2 SYGVKD. V trimming: 0 bases; J trimming: 7 bases; junction bases outside the gene matches: 12. The CDR3 sequence: CAISESTVRDRDFGYTF. In DNA form, the CDR3 reads TGTGCCATCAGTGAGTCGACCGTGCGGGACAGGGATTTTGGCTACACCTTC.